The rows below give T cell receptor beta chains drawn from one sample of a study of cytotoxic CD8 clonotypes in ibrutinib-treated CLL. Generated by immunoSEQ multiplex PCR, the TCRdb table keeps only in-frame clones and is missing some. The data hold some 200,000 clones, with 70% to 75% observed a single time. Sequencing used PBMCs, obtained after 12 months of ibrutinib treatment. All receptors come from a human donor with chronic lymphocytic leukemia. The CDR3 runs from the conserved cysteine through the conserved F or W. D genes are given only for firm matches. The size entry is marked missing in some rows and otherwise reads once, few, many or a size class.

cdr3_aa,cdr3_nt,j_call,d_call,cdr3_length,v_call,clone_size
CASSLVGSGNTIYF,TGCGCCAGCAGCTTGGTTGGCTCTGGAAACACCATATATTTT,TRBJ1-3,NA,14,TRBV5-1,few
CASSYLGQGTNEQFF,TGTGCCAGCAGTTACCTCGGACAGGGGACGAATGAGCAGTTCTTC,TRBJ2-1,TRBD1,15,TRBV6-5,NA
CASRVIRTANTEAFF,TGTGCCAGTAGGGTAATTCGGACAGCAAACACTGAAGCTTTCTTT,TRBJ1-1,NA,15,TRBV19,once
CARGPDRANTGELFF,TGTGCCAGAGGACCTGACAGGGCGAACACCGGGGAGCTGTTTTTT,TRBJ2-2,TRBD1,15,TRBV7-2,NA
CASSQAPTGVGGYTF,TGCGCCAGCAGCCAAGCCCCAACAGGGGTGGGGGGCTACACCTTC,TRBJ1-2,TRBD1,15,TRBV4-3,NA
CASRSSGTGFQETQYF,TGTGCCAGCAGGTCCTCCGGGACAGGGTTCCAAGAGACCCAGTACTTC,TRBJ2-5,TRBD1,16,TRBV28,NA
CASSGPGNAGNTIYF,TGTGCCAGCAGCGGACCAGGGAATGCTGGAAACACCATATATTTT,TRBJ1-3,NA,15,TRBV7-8,NA
CASSLVAGSREKLFF,TGTGCCAGCAGCTTAGTCGCAGGGTCGAGAGAAAAACTGTTTTTT,TRBJ1-4,NA,15,TRBV11-3,NA
CASSLAAGPGTPLHF,TGTGCCAGCAGCTTAGCTGCAGGGCCTGGGACACCCCTCCACTTT,TRBJ1-6,NA,15,TRBV7-2,NA
CSVGRAPSSYNEQFF,TGCAGCGTGGGCCGGGCGCCGAGCTCCTACAATGAGCAGTTCTTC,TRBJ2-1,NA,15,TRBV29-1,NA
CASGWEQYF,TGTGCCAGCGGGTGGGAGCAGTACTTC,TRBJ2-7,NA,9,TRBV28,few
CASMGDQPQHF,TGTGCCAGTATGGGGGATCAGCCCCAGCATTTT,TRBJ1-5,NA,11,TRBV19,NA
CASSDTVGHYEQYF,TGTGCCAGCAGTGACACCGTGGGACATTACGAGCAGTACTTC,TRBJ2-7,NA,14,TRBV25-1,NA
CASSQHQGYGYTF,TGCGCCAGCAGCCAGCATCAGGGTTACGGCTACACCTTC,TRBJ1-2,NA,13,TRBV4-1,NA
CASSFRQLAGRLDTQYF,TGCGCCAGCAGCTTTCGTCAACTAGCAGGTCGATTGGATACGCAGTATTTT,TRBJ2-3,NA,17,TRBV5-1,NA
CASSEARIAGDTQYF,TGTGCCAGCAGTGAAGCGCGGATAGCGGGAGATACGCAGTATTTT,TRBJ2-3,TRBD2,15,TRBV6-1,NA
CASSPRQGFSTGSYEQYF,TGTGCCAGCAGCCCTCGACAGGGTTTTTCCACAGGCTCCTACGAGCAGTACTTC,TRBJ2-7,TRBD1,18,TRBV7-3,NA
CASSVELVDTQYF,TGTGCCAGCAGCGTAGAGCTGGTTGATACGCAGTATTTT,TRBJ2-3,NA,13,TRBV9,few
CASSRELASGGRGEQFF,TGTGCCAGCAGCAGAGAACTGGCTAGCGGGGGCAGGGGTGAGCAGTTCTTC,TRBJ2-1,TRBD2,17,TRBV4-2,NA
CASTVQGSNEKLFF,TGCGCCAGCACCGTCCAGGGGAGTAATGAAAAACTGTTTTTT,TRBJ1-4,NA,14,TRBV5-1,few
CAWRSPTGGQYEQYF,TGTGCCTGGAGGAGCCCGACAGGGGGCCAGTACGAGCAGTACTTC,TRBJ2-7,TRBD1,15,TRBV30,NA
CASSQSGGATDTQYF,TGTGCCAGCAGCCAAAGCGGGGGGGCCACAGATACGCAGTATTTT,TRBJ2-3,TRBD2,15,TRBV4-2,NA
CASMGSGTGGWGYTF,TGTGCCAGCATGGGTTCGGGGACAGGGGGATGGGGCTACACCTTC,TRBJ1-2,TRBD1,15,TRBV6-5,NA
CASSLGGAGNTGELFF,TGTGCCAGCAGCTTAGGGGGCGCCGGGAACACCGGGGAGCTGTTTTTT,TRBJ2-2,NA,16,TRBV7-9,NA
CASSLRRAGGNTIYF,TGTGCCAGCAGCCTTCGAAGGGCGGGGGGAAACACCATATATTTT,TRBJ1-3,NA,15,TRBV6-5,NA
CASSPGSMETQYF,TGCGCCAGCAGCCCGGGGAGCATGGAGACCCAGTACTTC,TRBJ2-5,NA,13,TRBV5-1,NA
CASSLVSGATQAQYF,TGTGCCAGCAGCTTAGTGTCGGGAGCAACGCAGGCGCAGTATTTT,TRBJ2-3,NA,15,TRBV7-6,NA
CASSPRTSRRTDTQYF,TGTGCCAGCAGCCCTAGGACTAGCCGGCGCACAGATACGCAGTATTTT,TRBJ2-3,TRBD2,16,TRBV14,NA
CAWSNRGNYGYTF,TGTGCCTGGAGTAACAGGGGGAACTATGGCTACACCTTC,TRBJ1-2,TRBD1,13,TRBV30,NA
CASSQDQGISYNEQFF,TGCGCCAGCAGCCAAGATCAGGGTATCTCCTACAATGAGCAGTTCTTC,TRBJ2-1,NA,16,TRBV4-3,NA
CASSLRRFSSEAFF,TGTGCCAGCAGCTTACGAAGGTTTAGTTCTGAAGCTTTCTTT,TRBJ1-1,NA,14,TRBV13,NA
CASSSGRNTGELFF,TGTGCCAGCAGCTCTGGCCGGAACACCGGGGAGCTGTTTTTT,TRBJ2-2,NA,14,TRBV5-5,few
CASSQELPSGSRSGELFF,TGTGCCAGCAGCCAAGAGCTACCTAGCGGGAGTAGGTCCGGGGAGCTGTTTTTT,TRBJ2-2,TRBD2,18,TRBV4-2,NA
CASSFTRPTGWRTEAFF,TGTGCCAGCAGTTTTACAAGACCGACAGGTTGGAGGACTGAAGCTTTCTTT,TRBJ1-1,NA,17,TRBV28,NA
CATSREQGGADTQYF,TGTGCCACCAGCAGGGAGCAGGGGGGGGCAGATACGCAGTATTTT,TRBJ2-3,NA,15,TRBV15,NA
CASSPPEAFSSNEKLFF,TGTGCCAGCTCACCACCGGAGGCCTTCTCTTCAAATGAAAAACTGTTTTTT,TRBJ1-4,NA,17,TRBV18,few
CASSLERRADTQYF,TGTGCCAGCAGCTTAGAGAGGAGGGCCGATACGCAGTATTTT,TRBJ2-3,NA,14,TRBV28,NA
CASSLRYSNQPQHF,TGTGCCAGCAGCCTCCGGTATAGCAATCAGCCCCAGCATTTT,TRBJ1-5,NA,14,TRBV5-4,NA
CASSLVQGGQETQYF,TGTGCCAGCAGCTTAGTACAGGGAGGACAAGAGACCCAGTACTTC,TRBJ2-5,NA,15,TRBV7-2,few
CASSSQGPGRAYNEQFF,TGTGCCAGCAGCTCCCAAGGACCGGGGAGGGCCTACAATGAGCAGTTCTTC,TRBJ2-1,TRBD2,17,TRBV7-2,NA
CASRDQTGMNTEAFF,TGTGCCAGCAGAGATCAGACAGGCATGAACACTGAAGCTTTCTTT,TRBJ1-1,NA,15,TRBV6-6,NA
CASTGSDRGQYF,TGTGCCAGCACCGGCTCGGACAGGGGTCAGTACTTC,TRBJ2-7,TRBD1,12,TRBV11-2,NA
CASREEHLSSYNEQFF,TGCGCCAGCCGCGAGGAACACCTGAGCTCCTACAATGAGCAGTTCTTC,TRBJ2-1,NA,16,TRBV4-3,NA
CASSGQPMTGSDEQFF,TGTGCCAGCAGCGGCCAACCTATGACAGGGAGCGATGAGCAGTTCTTC,TRBJ2-1,TRBD1,16,TRBV9,NA
CASSLPGAGGYTF,TGTGCCAGCAGTTTACCGGGGGCGGGTGGCTACACCTTC,TRBJ1-2,NA,13,TRBV28,NA
CAWSEYTVGNTIYF,TGTGCCTGGAGTGAGTACACAGTAGGAAACACCATATATTTT,TRBJ1-3,NA,14,TRBV30,NA
CASSPWTGLGEAFF,TGTGCCAGCAGCCCATGGACAGGTCTTGGTGAAGCTTTCTTT,TRBJ1-1,TRBD1,14,TRBV7-2,NA
CASSYEGRYEQFF,TGTGCCAGCAGTTACGAGGGTCGTTATGAGCAGTTCTTC,TRBJ2-1,NA,13,TRBV6-5,few
CASSQGLAGVQYF,TGTGCCAGCAGCCAAGGACTAGCGGGAGTTCAGTATTTT,TRBJ2-3,TRBD2,13,TRBV14,NA
CASSPTQQETQYF,TGTGCCAGCTCACCTACCCAGCAAGAGACCCAGTACTTC,TRBJ2-5,NA,13,TRBV18,NA
CSVGDRGGTEAFF,TGCAGCGTCGGGGACAGGGGAGGCACTGAAGCTTTCTTT,TRBJ1-1,TRBD1,13,TRBV29-1,NA
CASSALGHKDTEAFF,TGTGCCAGTAGTGCGCTAGGCCATAAGGACACTGAAGCTTTCTTT,TRBJ1-1,NA,15,TRBV19,NA
CASHGTGFSPLHF,TGTGCCAGCCACGGGACAGGATTCTCACCCCTCCACTTT,TRBJ1-6,TRBD1,13,TRBV27,few
CASIGRGIGRGYTF,TGTGCCAGCATAGGTCGAGGGATAGGAAGGGGCTACACCTTC,TRBJ1-2,NA,14,TRBV6-1,NA
CAWSSPRAPFF,TGTGCCTGGAGTTCCCCAAGAGCTCCCTTCTTT,TRBJ1-1,NA,11,TRBV30,NA
CASSLGPTSGSSNRDEQFF,TGTGCCAGCAGTTTGGGCCCGACTAGCGGGAGCTCTAATCGGGATGAGCAGTTCTTC,TRBJ2-1,TRBD2,19,TRBV27,NA
CASSLGDSYANEKLFF,TGTGCCAGCAGCTTAGGTGACTCGTACGCTAATGAAAAACTGTTTTTT,TRBJ1-4,NA,16,TRBV11-3,many
CATQAVLGEQFF,TGTGCCACCCAAGCGGTCCTAGGGGAGCAGTTCTTC,TRBJ2-1,NA,12,TRBV27,NA
CASSLAGGSNEKLFF,TGTGCCAGCAGCTTGGCTGGTGGATCTAATGAAAAACTGTTTTTT,TRBJ1-4,NA,15,TRBV5-8,NA
CASKGRAIQETQYF,TGTGCCAGCAAAGGTCGGGCCATCCAAGAGACCCAGTACTTC,TRBJ2-5,NA,14,TRBV2,once